The 15 T cell receptor beta chains below were found in one sample sequenced in a study of cytomegalovirus exposure and HLA in healthy donors. The study ran its PCR with 60 Vbeta and 13 Jbeta primers. Method: immunoSEQ multiplex PCR; TCRdb's copy keeps in-frame clones and lacks some. The table lists 250,000 or so clones, about nine tenths of them singletons. Sample: PBMCs. Receptors originate from a girl aged 2-10 years in good health and CMV-seronegative.

The J gene is TRBJ1-1, the V gene TRBV7-8, with D tentatively TRBD1 (6 bases). Trimming stripped 6 bases from V and 1 base from J, with 12 bases between. The CDR3 length is 14 residues. Germline V gene sequence: CDR1 SGHVS, CDR2 FQNEAQ. The CDR3 DNA reads TGTGCCAGCAGTCGTCGACAGGCGAACACTGAAGCTTTCTTT. As protein: CASSRRQANTEAFF. The entire variable domain, with the rest obtained from reference TRBV7-8 and TRBJ1-1, is as follows: GAGVSQSPRYKVAKRGQDVALRCDPISGHVSLFWYQQALGQGPEFLTYFQNEAQLDKSGLPSDRFFAERPEGSVSTLKIQRTQQEDSAVYLCASSRRQANTEAFFGQGTRLTVV.

This chain uses TRBV11-3 with TRBJ2-1; 9 bases are a match to TRBD2. The CDR3 contains 18 residues. The V gene end was trimmed by 4 bases and the J gene end by 7 bases; junction bases not matched to a gene: 17. The germline gives CDR1 SGHNT, CDR2 YENEEA. The DNA of the CDR3 is TGTGCCAGCAGCTCCAAGCCGGGACTAGCCTCAAAGGGTAATGAGCAGTTCTTC. Amino acids: CASSSKPGLASKGNEQFF.

V and J are TRBV4-1 and TRBJ1-1; no firm D call. The CDR3 extends over 15 amino acids. The germline V and J ends were trimmed by 1 base and 1 base, with 10 bases remaining between them. The germline gives CDR1 MGHRA, CDR2 YSYEKL. CDR3 DNA: TGCGCCAGCAGCCAAGTGGTCAGTTCGAACACTGAAGCTTTCTTT. It yields the protein CASSQVVSSNTEAFF.

V gene TRBV18 combines with J gene TRBJ2-1; 14 positions match TRBD2. V lost 4 bases, J lost 4 bases, and 3 bases stayed unmatched. The CDR3 is 16 amino acids. Germline CDR1 KGHSH, CDR2 LQKENI. The DNA for the CDR3 is TGTGCCAGCTCACTTAGACTAGCGGGAGGGTACAATGAGCAGTTCTTC. Its protein product is CASSLRLAGGYNEQFF.

The V call is TRBV19, the J call TRBJ2-7, with 10 bases fitting TRBD2. Germline V gives CDR1 LNHDA, CDR2 SQIVND (reference sequence). Trimming removed 5 bases from V and 0 bases from J; junction bases left unmatched: 4. This CDR3 contains 15 residues. CDR3 region: CASSQVAGGSYEQYF. Written as DNA, the CDR3 is TGTGCCAGTAGTCAGGTAGCGGGGGGCTCCTACGAGCAGTACTTC.

The rearrangement links TRBV19 to TRBJ1-1; 7 bases map to TRBD1. CDR1 LNHDA and CDR2 SQIVND come from the germline V gene (reference sequence). This CDR3 spans 13 amino acids. With V trimmed by 5 bases and J by 4 bases, 4 bases remained unmatched. The DNA of the CDR3 is TGTGCCAGTAGTCATCAGGGGGGCACTGAAGCTTTCTTT. It is translated as CASSHQGGTEAFF.

The chain is built from TRBV7-6 and TRBJ2-7; D gene ambiguous. The germline V gene encodes CDR1 SGHVS and CDR2 FNYEAQ. Trimming took off 1 base at V and 4 bases at J, with 20 bases between the two ends. This CDR3 has 17 residues. The CDR3 coding sequence is TGTGCCAGCAGCTTAGTGCCACAAGGAACAGCCCGATACGAGCAGTACTTC. As protein: CASSLVPQGTARYEQYF.

The chain uses TRBV6-4 and TRBJ1-2; 9 bases align to TRBD1. This CDR3 region has 14 residues. V lost 6 bases, J lost 3 bases, and 5 bases stayed unmatched. Germline V gene lookup returns CDR1 MRHNA and CDR2 SNTAGT. The CDR3 DNA reads TGTGCCAGCAGCCCGGGACAGGGACACTATGGCTACACCTTC. This gives the protein CASSPGQGHYGYTF.

The chain carries TRBV13 and TRBJ2-5, with 11 bases fitting TRBD2. The J call is doubtful: the DNA matches TRBJ2-7 better. CDR1 is PRHDT and CDR2 is FYEKMQ in the germline V gene (reference sequence). The CDR3 runs to 13 residues. The CDR3 is CASTALAGGEQYF. In DNA form, the CDR3 reads TGTGCCAGCACAGCCCTAGCGGGAGGCGAGCAGTACTTC.

The V and J genes are TRBV30 and TRBJ2-3; D is unresolved. Per the germline V gene, CDR1 is GTSNPN and CDR2 is SVGIG (reference sequence). CDR3 length equals 11 residues. The V end was cut by 0 bases, the J end by 5 bases, with 3 bases between. The CDR3 reads CAWSVLDTQYF. Here the CDR3 DNA reads TGTGCCTGGAGTGTACTAGATACGCAGTATTTT.

The chain's CDR3 is CASSQVSGNEQFF. The CDR3 coding sequence is TGCGCCAGCAGCCAAGTCTCCGGGAATGAGCAGTTCTTC. The chain joins TRBV4-1 to TRBJ2-1; D remains unclear. Germline V gene lookup returns CDR1 MGHRA and CDR2 YSYEKL. This CDR3 region has 13 residues. V lost 1 base and J 7 bases, leaving 8 bases between the germline ends.

This clone was detected only a few times. The chain has TRBV7-9 and TRBJ2-2; perhaps TRBD1 as D (6 bases). Trimming took off 4 bases at V and 0 bases at J, with 12 bases between the two ends. The germline V gene has CDR1 SEHNR and CDR2 FQNEAQ (reference sequence). This CDR3 has 16 amino acids. CDR3 bases: TGTGCCAGCAGCTCTACAGGGTTATCGAACACCGGGGAGCTGTTTTTT. Translated, it gives CASSSTGLSNTGELFF.

The chain combines TRBV15 with TRBJ2-7, with TRBD2 matching over 11 bases. The CDR3 contains 18 residues. V trimming: 8 bases; J trimming: 3 bases; junction bases outside the gene matches: 18. From germline, CDR1 is LNHNV and CDR2 YYDKDF (reference sequence). CDR3 sequence (DNA): TGTGCCACCCGAGCAACTAGCGGGGGACTGGATCGGCGCTACGAGCAGTACTTC. It translates to CATRATSGGLDRRYEQYF. Using reference TRBV15 and TRBJ2-7 for the parts outside the CDR3, the full variable domain is DAMVIQNPRYQVTQFGKPVTLSCSQTLNHNVMYWYQQKSSQAPKLLFHYYDKDFNNEADTPDNFQSRRPNTSFCFLDIRSPGLGDTAMYLCATRATSGGLDRRYEQYFGPGTRLTVT.

This chain joins TRBV20-1 and TRBJ1-5, with TRBD1 as a possible D gene (5 bases). V lost 0 bases to trimming and J lost 11 bases, with 8 bases between them. The CDR3 sequence is 11 residues long. Germline CDR1 is DFQATT and CDR2 is SNEGSKA (reference sequence). The CDR3 here is CSAREDSTQHF. The CDR3 coding sequence is TGCAGTGCTAGAGAAGACAGTACCCAGCATTTT.

In its sample, this clone was seen a few times. The chain links TRBV30 to TRBJ1-1; no clear D gene. V was clipped by 8 bases and J by 0 bases, with 10 bases between them. The germline V gene has CDR1 GTSNPN and CDR2 SVGIG (reference sequence). CDR3 size: 12 residues. The CDR3 sequence is CAGDWLNTEAFF. The CDR3 nucleotides are TGTGCCGGTGACTGGTTGAACACTGAAGCTTTCTTT.